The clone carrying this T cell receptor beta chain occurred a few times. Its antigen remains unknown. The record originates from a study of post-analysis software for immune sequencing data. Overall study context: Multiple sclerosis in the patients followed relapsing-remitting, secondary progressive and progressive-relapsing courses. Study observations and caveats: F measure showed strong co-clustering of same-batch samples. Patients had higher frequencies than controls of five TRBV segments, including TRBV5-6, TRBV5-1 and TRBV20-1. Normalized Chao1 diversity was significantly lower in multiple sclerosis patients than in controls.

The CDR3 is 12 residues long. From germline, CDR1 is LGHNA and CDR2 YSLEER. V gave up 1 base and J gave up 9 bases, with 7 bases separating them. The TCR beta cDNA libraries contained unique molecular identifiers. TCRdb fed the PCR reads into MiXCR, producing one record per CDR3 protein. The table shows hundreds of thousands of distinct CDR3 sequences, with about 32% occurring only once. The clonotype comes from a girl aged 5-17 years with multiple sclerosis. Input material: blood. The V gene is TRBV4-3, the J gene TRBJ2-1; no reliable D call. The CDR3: CASSQGPTEQFF. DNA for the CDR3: TGCGCCAGCAGCCAAGGGCCTACTGAGCAGTTCTTC.